This TCR beta chain comes out of a study of T cell changes during pregnancy in multiple sclerosis. The protocol was immunoSEQ multiplex PCR, while the TCRdb copy is restricted to in-frame clones and leaves out a portion. The table records around 69,000 clones, roughly 90% of them present only once. The CDR3 spans 13 residues. The germline V gene encodes CDR1 SGHNT and CDR2 YYREEE (reference sequence). V lost 2 bases and J 7 bases, leaving 12 bases between the germline ends. This specimen was peripheral blood, taken in the third trimester of pregnancy. The rearrangement uses TRBV5-4 and TRBJ1-2; D may be TRBD1 (5 bases). This receptor was identified in a female donor with multiple sclerosis, enrolled in a pregnancy study. The CDR3 region has the DNA TGTGCCAGCAGCTTAGCAGGGTCTAGTGGCTACACCTTC. The encoded protein is CASSLAGSSGYTF.